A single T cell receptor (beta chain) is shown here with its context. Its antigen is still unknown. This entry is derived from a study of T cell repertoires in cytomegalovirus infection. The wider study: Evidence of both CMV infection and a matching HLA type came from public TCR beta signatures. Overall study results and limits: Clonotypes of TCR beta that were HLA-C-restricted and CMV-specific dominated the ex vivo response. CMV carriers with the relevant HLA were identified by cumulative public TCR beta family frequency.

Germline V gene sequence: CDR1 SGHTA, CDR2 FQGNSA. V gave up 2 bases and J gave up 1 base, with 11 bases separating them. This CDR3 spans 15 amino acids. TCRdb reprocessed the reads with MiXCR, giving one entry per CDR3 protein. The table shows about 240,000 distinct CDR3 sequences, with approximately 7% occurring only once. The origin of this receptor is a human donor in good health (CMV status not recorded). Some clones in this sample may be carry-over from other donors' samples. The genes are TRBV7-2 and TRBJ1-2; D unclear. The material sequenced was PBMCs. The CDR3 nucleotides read TGTGCCAGCAGCTTACGCACCGAATTTAACTATGGCTACACCTTC. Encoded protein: CASSLRTEFNYGYTF.